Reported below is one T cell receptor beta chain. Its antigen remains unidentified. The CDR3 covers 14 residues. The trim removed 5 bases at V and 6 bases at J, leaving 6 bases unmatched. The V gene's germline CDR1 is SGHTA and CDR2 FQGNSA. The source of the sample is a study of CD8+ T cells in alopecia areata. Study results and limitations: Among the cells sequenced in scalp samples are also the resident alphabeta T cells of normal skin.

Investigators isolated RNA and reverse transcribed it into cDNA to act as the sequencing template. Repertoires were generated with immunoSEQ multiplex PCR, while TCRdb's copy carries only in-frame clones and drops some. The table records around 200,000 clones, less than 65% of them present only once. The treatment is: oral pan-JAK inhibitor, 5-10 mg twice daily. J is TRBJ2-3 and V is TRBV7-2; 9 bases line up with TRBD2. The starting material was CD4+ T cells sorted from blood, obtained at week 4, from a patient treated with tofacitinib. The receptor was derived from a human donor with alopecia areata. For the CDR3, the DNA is TGTGCCAGCAGCACCAGGACTAGCGTGGATACGCAGTATTTT. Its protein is CASSTRTSVDTQYF.